Each of the 24 T cell receptor beta chains below was sequenced from the same sample in a study of T cells in Graves' hyperthyroidism and ophthalmopathy. Amplification targeted TCR beta CDR3 regions from RNA transcripts. First-round RT-PCR targeting the TCR CDR3 was performed with the HTBI primer set. TCRdb called the multiplex PCR reads again in MiXCR, with one record for every CDR3 protein. The repertoire holds approximately 620,000 distinct CDR3 sequences, with 14% as singletons. Sequences were obtained from blood. These receptors were taken from a woman in her 30s with Graves' hyperthyroidism that later progressed to Graves' ophthalmopathy.

The table lists this clonotype with a few counts. The rearrangement links TRBV12-3 or TRBV12-4 to TRBJ2-2, with TRBD1 as a possible D gene (5 bases). CDR3 length: 13 residues. V shed 5 bases and J shed 14 bases, with 18 bases lying between them. CDR3 residues: CASSITGLGDLFF. CDR3 DNA sequence: TGTGCCAGCAGTATTACAGGTTTGGGCGATCTGTTTTTT.

This clonotype was observed at least ten times. This chain connects TRBV12-3 or TRBV12-4 to TRBJ2-1; TRBD1 matches 10 bases. The length of the CDR3 is 14 residues. V was pared by 6 bases and J by 8 bases, with 7 bases of the junction left unmatched. CDR3: CASRRGQGTHEQFF. The CDR3 nucleotides read TGTGCCAGCAGGAGGGGACAGGGGACTCATGAGCAGTTCTTC.

The V and J genes are TRBV7-3 and TRBJ2-1, with D possibly TRBD1 on 6 matching bases. V lost 2 bases and J 7 bases, leaving 12 bases between the germline ends. CDR3 length: 14 amino acids. Germline V gives CDR1 SGHTA, CDR2 FQGTGA. CDR3 loop: CASSLLGQGNEQFF. CDR3 sequence (DNA): TGTGCCAGCAGCTTACTAGGCCAGGGGAATGAGCAGTTCTTC.

This clonotype was observed many times. The chain employs TRBV6-1 and TRBJ2-6; 8 nucleotides align to TRBD1. Germline V gene data show CDR1 as MNHNS and CDR2 as SASEGT. CDR3 size: 17 residues. J lost 0 bases, V lost 6 bases, and 7 bases had no gene match. CDR3 protein: CASSATGTGSGANVLTF. CDR3 in DNA: TGTGCCAGCAGCGCAACCGGGACAGGCTCTGGGGCCAACGTCCTGACTTTC.

A few counts support this clonotype. J is TRBJ1-1 and V is TRBV5-4; possibly TRBD1 for D (5 bases). V lost 6 bases and J lost 0, with 12 bases in between. In germline, CDR1 is SGHNT, CDR2 YYREEE (reference sequence). The CDR3 totals 14 residues. The CDR3 coding sequence is TGTGCCAGCACGGGCTGGGGCATGAACACTGAAGCTTTCTTT. Translated: CASTGWGMNTEAFF.

In this sample, this clonotype turned up many times. CDR3 sequence: CASSYGPNLGTEAFF. The CDR3 DNA reads as TGTGCCAGCAGCTACGGGCCTAACTTGGGCACTGAAGCTTTCTTT. The chain combines TRBV3-1 with TRBJ1-1; D remains ambiguous. V was shortened by 5 bases and J by 4 bases, with 17 bases between the two germline ends. CDR1 is LGHDT, CDR2 YNNKEL, per germline (reference sequence). The CDR3 is 15 residues long.

This clonotype was seen ten or more times. This sequence joins TRBV15 and TRBJ2-7; possible D gene TRBD1, 5 bases. V lost 0 bases and J lost 2, with 11 bases in between. The CDR3 has 15 residues. Germline-derived CDR1 and CDR2 are LNHNV and YYDKDF (reference sequence). CDR3 sequence: CATSRDTQGAYEQYF. The CDR3 DNA sequence: TGTGCCACCAGCAGAGATACTCAGGGCGCCTACGAGCAGTACTTC.

This clonotype was seen at least ten times. The V gene is TRBV5-6, the J gene TRBJ1-5; possible D gene TRBD1, 5 bases. The germline V gene has CDR1 SGHDT and CDR2 YYEEEE. The CDR3 is made up of 13 amino acids. The ends were cut back, 1 base at V and 7 bases at J, with 9 bases in the middle. The CDR3: CASSLSQDQPQHF. In nucleotides, the CDR3 is TGTGCCAGCAGCTTGTCACAGGACCAGCCCCAGCATTTT.

There are many counts of this clonotype. This rearrangement joins TRBV2 to TRBJ2-2, with D possibly being TRBD1 (6 bases). The V gene's germline CDR1 is SNHLY and CDR2 FYNNEI. The CDR3 contains 15 residues. Trimming left V 3 bases short and J 6 bases short, with 14 bases between. The CDR3 region has the DNA TGTGCCAGCAGTGACTCCGGCAGGGGTTCCGGGGAGCTGTTTTTT. It codes for CASSDSGRGSGELFF.

The table lists this clonotype with many counts. The chain recombines TRBV11-3 with TRBJ2-1; D gene ambiguous. V lost 3 bases and J 7 bases, leaving 4 bases between the germline ends. CDR3 size: 11 residues. Germline V CDR1 and CDR2: SGHNT, YENEEA. The chain's CDR3 is CASSFSNEQFF. The CDR3 nucleotides read TGTGCCAGCAGCTTCTCAAATGAGCAGTTCTTC.

This clonotype has at least ten counts. V and J are TRBV29-1 and TRBJ1-1; no clear D gene. The CDR3 spans 16 residues. Germline CDR1 is SQVTM and CDR2 is ANQGSEA. V shed 5 bases and J shed 1 base, with 20 bases lying between them. The CDR3 DNA sequence: TGCAGCGTTAGTGGGGTGGGATCCAGACCGAACACTGAAGCTTTCTTT. Its protein product is CSVSGVGSRPNTEAFF.

The chain carries TRBV4-1 and TRBJ2-7; 7 bases map to TRBD2. Germline trimming cut 4 bases from V and 4 bases from J; bases unmatched to any gene: 16. CDR1 and CDR2 (germline): MGHRA, YSYEKL. This CDR3 comprises 17 residues. Written as DNA, the CDR3 is TGCGCCAGCAGCCCCCTCTTCGTGCGGGAGAGTAGATACGAGCAGTACTTC. This translates into CASSPLFVRESRYEQYF.

This clonotype came up many times. The rearrangement uses TRBV27 and TRBJ2-7; D possibly matches TRBD1 or TRBD2 (5 bases each). Germline-derived CDR1 and CDR2 are MNHEY and SMNVEV (reference sequence). The V end lost 5 bases, the J end lost 2 bases, and 19 bases lay between the germline ends. CDR3 size: 16 residues. The CDR3 is CASSASRGGATYEQYF. In DNA, the CDR3 is TGTGCCAGCAGTGCCTCCCGTGGGGGAGCGACCTACGAGCAGTACTTC.

The chain uses TRBV6-6 and TRBJ2-4, with D uncertain. Germline CDR1 MNHNY, CDR2 SVGAGI (reference sequence). This CDR3 region has 17 residues. Trimming left V 0 bases short and J 4 bases short, with 16 bases between. The CDR3 DNA is TGTGCCAGCAGTTACTCATCCCTCGGGTATGAAAAAAACATTCAGTACTTC. It encodes CASSYSSLGYEKNIQYF.

This clonotype was recorded many times. The rearrangement joins TRBV4-2 to TRBJ1-2; D gene ambiguous. This CDR3 comprises 13 residues. The germline CDR1 and CDR2 sequences are LGHNA and YNFKEQ. V dropped 0 bases and J dropped 7 bases, with 9 bases sitting between them. In DNA, the CDR3 is TGTGCCAGCAGCCAAGAGTGGATTGGTGGCTACACCTTC. As protein: CASSQEWIGGYTF.

Many counts were recorded for this clonotype. The chain is built from TRBV12-3 or TRBV12-4 and TRBJ1-2; perhaps TRBD1 as D (5 bases). V was trimmed by 7 bases and J by 8 bases, leaving 20 bases between them. This CDR3 has 14 residues. CDR3: CASTSRSDEGGYTF. The CDR3 coding sequence is TGTGCCAGCACTTCTCGCTCGGACGAGGGGGGCTACACCTTC.

In its sample, this clonotype was seen a few times. The chain has TRBV6-1 and TRBJ1-2; 7 positions agree with TRBD1. V shed 6 bases and J 0 bases; nucleotides not matched to a gene: 7. This CDR3 is 15 amino acids long. Germline V gives CDR1 MNHNS, CDR2 SASEGT. The CDR3 DNA reads as TGTGCCAGCAGCGAAACAGGGGTAGCTAACTATGGCTACACCTTC. Its translation: CASSETGVANYGYTF.

The chain links TRBV6-1 to TRBJ2-2; no clear D. Germline V gives CDR1 MNHNS, CDR2 SASEGT. The CDR3 consists of 15 residues. Trimming pared 5 bases from V and 1 base from J, leaving 11 bases between. The CDR3 protein is CASSSPKLNTGELFF. The CDR3 DNA is TGTGCCAGCAGTAGTCCGAAACTGAACACCGGGGAGCTGTTTTTT.

A few counts support this clonotype. This chain uses TRBV13 with TRBJ2-1; 8 bases align to TRBD2. Germline CDR1 is PRHDT and CDR2 is FYEKMQ (reference sequence). Trimming removed 5 bases from V and 5 bases from J; junction bases left unmatched: 8. The CDR3 length is 15 residues. CDR3 bases: TGTGCCAGCAGCCAAAGCGGGAGAGGCAACAATGAGCAGTTCTTC. It codes for CASSQSGRGNNEQFF.

This clonotype appeared many times. The V and J genes are TRBV19 and TRBJ1-1, with D tentatively TRBD1 (6 bases). V was cut by 9 bases and J by 0 bases, with 14 bases left in between. Germline-derived CDR1 and CDR2 are LNHDA and SQIVND (reference sequence). The CDR3 extends over 14 amino acids. CDR3 DNA sequence: TGTGCCAGCAGCCCCGGGACATTGAACACTGAAGCTTTCTTT. Its translation: CASSPGTLNTEAFF.

This clonotype was observed many times. This chain connects TRBV28 to TRBJ2-3; 11 bases are shared with TRBD2. The V and J ends lost 7 bases and 3 bases, in that order; junction bases with no gene match: 9. Germline CDR1 and CDR2: MDHEN and SYDVKM. This CDR3 contains 16 residues. CDR3 sequence: CASTPLAGGSTDTQYF. DNA for the CDR3: TGTGCCAGCACCCCGCTAGCGGGAGGTTCTACAGATACGCAGTATTTT.

This clonotype was detected ten times or more. This chain links TRBV20-1 with TRBJ2-2; unclear D gene. Trimming cost V 5 bases and J 3 bases, with 13 bases left between them. The CDR3 sequence is 14 residues long. Germline CDR1 reads DFQATT; CDR2 reads SNEGSKA (reference sequence). The CDR3 DNA is TGCAGTGCTCACGGGCTAGATGACACCGGGGAGCTGTTTTTT. Translation gives CSAHGLDDTGELFF.

This clonotype was seen at least ten times. This chain connects TRBV7-3 to TRBJ1-6, with a possible D match to TRBD1 (5 bases). Germline V gives CDR1 SGHTA, CDR2 FQGTGA. Trimming removed 2 bases from V and 3 bases from J, with 20 bases in between. The CDR3 has 19 residues. DNA for the CDR3: TGTGCCAGCAGCTTAGGGCTCACGCAGGGACGGGACTATAATTCACCCCTCCACTTT. Protein: CASSLGLTQGRDYNSPLHF.

There are a few counts of this clonotype. The rearrangement links TRBV28 to TRBJ1-1; 12 nucleotides align to TRBD1. Germline trimming cut 4 bases from V and 4 bases from J; bases unmatched to any gene: 7. The germline V gene has CDR1 MDHEN and CDR2 SYDVKM. The CDR3 is made up of 16 amino acids. Here the CDR3 reads CASSWGQGARRTEAFF. The CDR3 nucleotides read TGTGCCAGCAGTTGGGGACAGGGGGCGCGACGCACTGAAGCTTTCTTT.